Ten or more counts support the clone carrying this TCR beta chain. The CDR3 covers 17 residues. The trim removed 0 bases at V and 4 bases at J, leaving 6 bases unmatched. Participants, patients aged 18 to 65, had newly diagnosed hyperthyroidism with a duration under 2 months. The sample belongs to a study of T cells in Graves' hyperthyroidism and ophthalmopathy. It was RNA transcripts that yielded the amplified TCR beta CDR3 regions. The HTBI primer set served for first-round RT-PCR of the TCR CDR3. TCRdb called the multiplex PCR reads again in MiXCR, with one record for every CDR3 protein. The data show about 510,000 distinct CDR3 sequences, with less than 15% seen just once and approximately 14% held by the top ten.

This chain uses TRBV12-3 or TRBV12-4 with TRBJ2-1; 10 bases fit TRBD2. The source is a woman between 40 and 50 years old with Graves' hyperthyroidism. The source material was blood. The CDR3 coding sequence is TGTGCCAGCAGTTTAGCGCGGCTAGCGGGAGATTACAATGAGCAGTTCTTC. It yields the protein CASSLARLAGDYNEQFF.